This T cell receptor (beta chain) comes out of a study of regulatory T cells in long-lasting Graves disease. Study details: Graves' patients, diagnosed recently, had received antithyroid drugs under 3 months. General observations from the study: Authors noted too few samples as a limitation. Segments TRBV28, TRBJ1-2 and TRBJ2-5 showed preferential usage in persistent disease.

Building the TCR beta libraries relied on iRepertoire HTBI primers, and CDR3 regions underwent Arm-PCR. MiXCR was run by TCRdb on the multiplex PCR reads, yielding one entry per CDR3 protein. The sample holds about 220,000 distinct CDR3 sequences, roughly 19% seen once. With regard to this clonotype: Its antigen is not known.

The germline V gene encodes CDR1 MNHEY and CDR2 SMNVEV (reference sequence). The CDR3 spans 14 residues. Time point indicated: newly diagnosed GD, antithyroid drugs for less than 3 months. The authors made the TCR library using RNA they extracted from PBMCs. Separately, the same data were catalogued under a study of T cells in Graves' hyperthyroidism and ophthalmopathy. From that second work: Patients with ophthalmopathy were separated from those with stable hyperthyroidism by a 13 V-J model.

This receptor was taken from a woman aged 25 to 39 with Graves disease. V and J are TRBV27 and TRBJ2-5; TRBD2 aligns across 11 bases. The J call is doubtful: the DNA matches TRBJ2-1 better. The sequenced sample was peripheral blood mononuclear cells (PBMCs), obtained at new diagnosis, from a patient treated with antithyroid drugs. The CDR3 DNA follows: TGTGCCAGCAGCTTAGGACTAGCGGGCCATGAGCAGTTCTTC. Amino acids: CASSLGLAGHEQFF.